This passage covers 26 T cell receptor beta chains from one sample sequenced in a study of beta chain features in type 1 diabetes. Reverse transcription of all isolated RNA meant that expressed TCRB transcripts were sequenced. The assay was immunoSEQ multiplex PCR, and TCRdb's table has in-frame clones only and misses some. There are a few hundred thousand clones in the sample; about a sixth occur only once, and 0.065% to 0.095% lies in the top ten. These receptors have no known antigen. Study-wide findings and caveats: Shorter TCRB CDR3s, moderately but significantly so, marked every one of the four CD4+ subsets in Type 1 diabetes patients.

Material: naive CD4+ T cells from blood. All receptors come from a man aged 25 to 40 with type 1 diabetes.

This clone was recorded a few times. This sample includes further DNA sequences coding for the same CDR3. The V and J genes are TRBV30 and TRBJ2-3; D remains ambiguous. Germline loops: CDR1 GTSNPN, CDR2 SVGIG (reference sequence). V was cut by 2 bases and J by 6 bases, with 6 bases left in between. This CDR3 has 11 amino acids. The CDR3, as DNA: TGTGCCTGGAGTAGTTCGGATACGCAGTATTTT. It yields the protein CAWSSSDTQYF. Using reference TRBV30 and TRBJ2-3 for the parts outside the CDR3, the full variable domain is SQTIHQWPATLVQPVGSPLSLECTVEGTSNPNLYWYRQAAGRGLQLLFYSVGIGQISSEVPQNLSASRPQDRQFILSSKKLLLSDSGFYLCAWSSSDTQYFGPGTRLTVL.

This clone has a handful of counts. The rearrangement joins TRBV7-2 to TRBJ2-7, with 8 bases that match TRBD1. With V trimmed by 4 bases and J by 3 bases, 5 bases remained unmatched. This CDR3 has 14 residues. CDR1 is SGHTA and CDR2 is FQGNSA in the germline V gene. The CDR3 bases are TGTGCCAGCAGCTCGACAGGGGCCCTCTACGAGCAGTACTTC. Protein product: CASSSTGALYEQYF.

The chain has TRBV4-3 and TRBJ2-5; no clear D gene. Trimming removed 6 bases at V and 5 bases at J, with 16 bases between. The germline V gene has CDR1 LGHNA and CDR2 YSLEER. The CDR3 is 14 amino acids. The CDR3 DNA is TGCGCCAGCAGTCGATCTACTGCTAGTGAGACCCAGTACTTC. Amino acids: CASSRSTASETQYF.

The CDR3 here is CASSPSRALEYGYTF. In DNA form, the CDR3 reads TGTGCCAGCTCACCATCCAGGGCGTTGGAGTATGGCTACACCTTC. The chain joins TRBV18 to TRBJ1-2; D possibly corresponds to TRBD1 (5 bases). In germline, CDR1 is KGHSH, CDR2 LQKENI. V was pared by 2 bases and J by 5 bases, with 15 bases between. CDR3 size: 15 residues.

The CDR3 protein is CASSLQGNLQETQYF. The CDR3 DNA reads as TGCGCCAGCAGCTTACAGGGAAACCTTCAAGAGACCCAGTACTTC. The chain has TRBV5-1 and TRBJ2-5, with D possibly matching TRBD1 (6 bases). The CDR3 is 15 amino acids. Per the germline V gene, CDR1 is SGHRS and CDR2 is YFSETQ. V was shortened by 2 bases and J by 2 bases, with 13 bases between the two germline ends. Full variable domain (missing parts from reference TRBV5-1 and TRBJ2-5): KAGVTQTPRYLIKTRGQQVTLSCSPISGHRSVSWYQQTPGQGLQFLFEYFSETQRNKGNFPGRFSGRQFSNSRSEMNVSTLELGDSALYLCASSLQGNLQETQYFGPGTRLLVL.

As DNA, the CDR3 is TGCAGCGCCCGGGGTGGAGCCACCGTATCAGGGGATACGCAGTATTTT. It encodes CSARGGATVSGDTQYF. The gene calls are TRBV29-1 and TRBJ2-3; perhaps D is TRBD1 or TRBD2 (5 bases each). Trimming took 7 bases from V and 6 from J, leaving 26 bases between them. The CDR3 is 16 amino acids. Germline lookup yields CDR1 SQVTM and CDR2 ANQGSEA.

This clone was counted only a few times. CDR3 sequence reads: CASSIDGDTDTQYF. The DNA for the CDR3 is TGCGCCAGCAGCATCGACGGTGACACAGATACGCAGTATTTT. The chain employs TRBV5-1 and TRBJ2-3; D is unresolved. The CDR3 runs to 14 residues. The germline gives CDR1 SGHRS, CDR2 YFSETQ. The V gene lost 4 bases and the J gene lost 2 bases, with 11 bases spanning the gap.

The V gene is TRBV27, the J gene TRBJ2-1; D might be TRBD2 (5 bases). Trimming took off 5 bases at V and 9 bases at J, with 11 bases between the two ends. Germline values: CDR1 MNHEY, CDR2 SMNVEV (reference sequence). CDR3 length equals 12 residues. In DNA form, the CDR3 reads TGTGCCAGCAGTCCTACTAGGGTTGAGCAGTTCTTC. This codes for CASSPTRVEQFF.

DNA for the CDR3: TGTGCCAGCAGCCCCAACTGGAACTCCTACGAGCAGTACTTC. Encoded protein: CASSPNWNSYEQYF. The V and J genes are TRBV7-9 and TRBJ2-7; D unclear. This CDR3 is 14 amino acids long. Germline V lookup: CDR1 SEHNR, CDR2 FQNEAQ (reference sequence). V gave up 5 bases and J gave up 0 bases, with 11 bases separating them.

The chain has TRBV7-9 and TRBJ2-1; the match to TRBD2 covers 13 bases. Trimming cost V 5 bases and J 9 bases; bases outside gene matches: 7. CDR1 and CDR2 (germline): SEHNR, FQNEAQ (reference sequence). The CDR3 loop spans 15 amino acids. The CDR3 nucleotides read TGTGCCAGCAGCACATCGGGACTAGCGGGATTTGAGCAGTTCTTC. Translated, it gives CASSTSGLAGFEQFF. Together with reference TRBV7-9 and TRBJ2-1, the CDR3 gives the full variable domain: DTGVSQNPRHKITKRGQNVTFRCDPISEHNRLYWYRQTLGQGPEFLTYFQNEAQLEKSRLLSDRFSAERPKGSFSTLEIQRTEQGDSAMYLCASSTSGLAGFEQFFGPGTRLTVL.

The chain joins TRBV4-1 to TRBJ2-1, with a tentative D call TRBD2 (5 bases). There are 15 residues in the CDR3. Germline loops: CDR1 MGHRA, CDR2 YSYEKL. V lost 1 base to trimming and J lost 0 bases, with 7 bases between them. The CDR3 spells CASSQGAVSYNEQFF. CDR3 DNA sequence: TGCGCCAGCAGCCAAGGAGCGGTCTCCTACAATGAGCAGTTCTTC.

The sample holds a few counts of this clone. The chain employs TRBV9 and TRBJ1-1; D gene unclear. Germline values: CDR1 SGDLS, CDR2 YYNGEE. Trimming cost V 4 bases and J 4 bases, with 14 bases left between them. This CDR3 is 14 amino acids long. This chain's CDR3 is CASSPREVGTEAFF. DNA for the CDR3: TGTGCCAGCAGCCCCCGTGAGGTAGGCACTGAAGCTTTCTTT.

The chain uses TRBV7-2 and TRBJ2-1, with 7 positions matching TRBD2. Germline V gene lookup returns CDR1 SGHTA and CDR2 FQGNSA. The CDR3 sequence is 15 residues long. The junction had 6 bases not matched to a gene; V was cut back by 1 base and J by 6 bases. The CDR3: CASSLVGGGINEQFF. The CDR3 nucleotides read TGTGCCAGCAGCTTAGTTGGGGGAGGGATCAATGAGCAGTTCTTC.

The chain carries TRBV30 and TRBJ2-4; D could derive from TRBD1 or TRBD2 (6 bases each). V shed 0 bases and J shed 1 base, with 10 bases lying between them. Germline V gene sequence: CDR1 GTSNPN, CDR2 SVGIG (reference sequence). This CDR3 contains 15 residues. The CDR3 loop reads CAWSVGGVAKNIQYF. CDR3 bases: TGTGCCTGGAGTGTCGGGGGCGTCGCCAAAAACATTCAGTACTTC.

This clone was found a few times. CDR3 in DNA: TGCAGCGTTGAAGAAGGTCGCGGGAGGACCTACAATGAGCAGTTCTTC. This encodes CSVEEGRGRTYNEQFF. V usage is TRBV29-1 and J usage is TRBJ2-1; TRBD2 aligns across 8 bases. Germline lookup yields CDR1 SQVTM and CDR2 ANQGSEA. J lost 2 bases, V lost 0 bases, and 6 bases had no gene match. CDR3 length: 16 amino acids.

This clone was seen a few times. V usage is TRBV28 and J usage is TRBJ1-4, with D hard to call. V dropped 10 bases and J dropped 8 bases, with 20 bases sitting between them. The germline V gene encodes CDR1 MDHEN and CDR2 SYDVKM. This CDR3 has 14 residues. Here the CDR3 DNA reads TGTGCCACCGGGGTGAGGCCGGGAGGGGAAAAACTGTTTTTT. Translation: CATGVRPGGEKLFF.

This chain uses TRBV7-6 with TRBJ2-1; 8 bases fit TRBD1. The junction had 5 bases not matched to a gene; V was cut back by 5 bases and J by 2 bases. Germline assignment: CDR1 SGHVS and CDR2 FNYEAQ. The CDR3 contains 15 residues. In DNA form, the CDR3 reads TGTGCCAGCAGCGCTGGACAGGGCGCCTACAATGAGCAGTTCTTC. Amino acid sequence: CASSAGQGAYNEQFF.

There are a few counts of this clone. The rearrangement uses TRBV30 and TRBJ1-3; D gene unclear. The germline V and J ends were trimmed by 1 base and 0 bases, with 7 bases remaining between them. The length of the CDR3 is 14 residues. Germline V gene data show CDR1 as GTSNPN and CDR2 as SVGIG (reference sequence). In DNA form, the CDR3 reads TGTGCCTGGAGTGCTACCAACTCTGGAAACACCATATATTTT. Encoded protein: CAWSATNSGNTIYF.

V gene TRBV21-1 combines with J gene TRBJ2-4; TRBD2 was called by the table and not checked on the DNA. TRBV21-1 is a known pseudogene. The CDR3 extends over 16 amino acids. The CDR3 DNA reads as TGTGCCAGCAGCATCTCAAGACGGGGAAGAAAAAACATTCAGTACTTC. Translation gives CASSISRRGRKNIQYF.

In its sample, this clone was seen a few times. The rearrangement uses TRBV6-5 and TRBJ2-5; possible D gene TRBD2, 6 bases. Per the germline V gene, CDR1 is MNHEY and CDR2 is SVGAGI. The CDR3 runs 14 residues. The ends were cut back, 6 bases at V and 2 bases at J, with 13 bases in the middle. CDR3 amino acids: CASSTYGGQETQYF. The CDR3, as DNA: TGTGCCAGCAGCACCTACGGGGGTCAAGAGACCCAGTACTTC.

V is TRBV10-3 and J is TRBJ2-2; no reliable D call. From germline, CDR1 is ENHRY and CDR2 SYGVKD. This CDR3 has 12 residues. V dropped 10 bases and J dropped 5 bases, with 11 bases sitting between them. The CDR3 sequence is CATRTVTGELFF. The CDR3 DNA is TGTGCCACCCGCACAGTGACCGGGGAGCTGTTTTTT.

This clone was seen more than once but under ten times. The CDR3 here is CASSQALEGQFF. The DNA of the CDR3 is TGTGCCAGCAGCCAAGCCCTCGAGGGGCAGTTCTTC. The rearrangement joins TRBV14 to TRBJ2-1, with TRBD2 as a possible D gene (5 bases). Trimming removed 1 base from V and 12 bases from J, with 10 bases in between. This CDR3 has 12 amino acids. Germline CDR1 and CDR2: SGHDN and FVKESK.

V usage is TRBV29-1 and J usage is TRBJ1-2; 8 bases are shared with TRBD1. The germline V gene encodes CDR1 SQVTM and CDR2 ANQGSEA. Losses at the gene ends were 6 bases for V and 4 bases for J; bases not matched to a gene: 10. The CDR3 has 14 residues. The CDR3: CSVSLTGVGYGYTF. CDR3 DNA: TGCAGCGTGAGCCTGACAGGGGTTGGCTATGGCTACACCTTC.

A few counts support this clone. The chain couples TRBV6-6 to TRBJ2-3; TRBD1 aligns across 9 bases. Germline V gene sequence: CDR1 MNHNY, CDR2 SVGAGI (reference sequence). This CDR3 is built from 12 residues. J gave up 15 bases and V 5 bases, and 9 bases lay outside the gene matches. The CDR3 DNA reads TGTGCCAGCAGTGCCTCCGGGACAGGGCGCTATTTT. The encoded protein is CASSASGTGRYF.

This clone was counted a few times. The chain recombines TRBV29-1 with TRBJ2-5, with TRBD1 matching over 10 bases. The end of the DNA is better explained by TRBJ2-7, so the J call may be wrong. CDR1 and CDR2 (germline): SQVTM, ANQGSEA. This CDR3 contains 12 residues. The CDR3 is CSVADRGPEQYF. The CDR3 DNA is TGCAGCGTTGCCGACAGGGGGCCCGAGCAGTACTTC.

The rearrangement links TRBV10-3 to TRBJ2-1, with D possibly matching TRBD1 (6 bases). Germline V gene data show CDR1 as ENHRY and CDR2 as SYGVKD. Trimming shortened V by 0 bases and J by 5 bases, and 14 bases separated the two germline ends. The CDR3 is 16 amino acids. The CDR3 spells CAISESYTGLDNEQFF. CDR3 in DNA: TGTGCCATCAGTGAGTCGTACACAGGGTTGGACAATGAGCAGTTCTTC.